The TCR beta chain described here comes from a study of technical replicates of blood from a handful of donors. The trim removed 1 base at V and 6 bases at J, leaving 1 base unmatched. This CDR3 has 13 residues. CDR1 and CDR2 from the germline V gene are SGHDT and YYEEEE. Sequencing was performed with immunoSEQ multiplex PCR; in TCRdb, only in-frame clones are kept and a portion is missing. The sample lists about 74,000 clones, around 95% occurring once. This clonotype was obtained from a human donor in good health. The specimen was T cells isolated from PBMCs. The V and J genes are TRBV5-6 and TRBJ1-2; 9 positions agree with TRBD1. The DNA for the CDR3 is TGTGCCAGCAGCTTGAGGGACAGGGATGGCTACACCTTC. Amino acids: CASSLRDRDGYTF.